This T cell receptor (beta chain) was captured in a study of blood T cell repertoires in COVID-19. Here immunoSEQ multiplex PCR was the method, and the copy in TCRdb shows in-frame clones only, minus some. The data hold 200,000 to 250,000 clones, with around 90% observed a single time. Germline loops: CDR1 MNHEY, CDR2 SVGAGI. There are 15 residues in the CDR3. The V segment lost 1 base and the J segment 4 bases; nucleotides outside the gene matches: 4. The sequence was obtained from a man aged 25 to 45 with COVID-19, enrolled during active disease. The chain couples TRBV6-5 to TRBJ2-5, with 9 bases identical to TRBD1. Sample: peripheral blood. CDR3: CASSYFGTGPETQYF. Here the CDR3 DNA reads TGTGCCAGCAGTTACTTTGGGACAGGGCCAGAGACCCAGTACTTC.